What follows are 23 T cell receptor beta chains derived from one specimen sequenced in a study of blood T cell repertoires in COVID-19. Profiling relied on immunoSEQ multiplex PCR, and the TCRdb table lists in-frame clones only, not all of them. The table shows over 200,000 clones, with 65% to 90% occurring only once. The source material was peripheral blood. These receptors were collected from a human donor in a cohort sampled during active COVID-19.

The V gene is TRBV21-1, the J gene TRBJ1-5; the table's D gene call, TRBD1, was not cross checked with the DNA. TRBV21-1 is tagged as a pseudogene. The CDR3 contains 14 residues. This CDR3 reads CASSNAGFNQPQHF. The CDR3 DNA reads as TGTGCCAGCAGCAATGCAGGTTTCAATCAGCCCCAGCATTTT.

The CDR3 nucleotides read TGCAGCGTTGCTCCCGGGACTAGCGGGTCCTACGAGCAGTACTTC. As protein: CSVAPGTSGSYEQYF. The chain combines TRBV29-1 with TRBJ2-7; 12 bases are a match to TRBD2. This CDR3 has 15 amino acids. Germline V gives CDR1 SQVTM, CDR2 ANQGSEA. The ends lost 4 bases at V and 1 base at J; junction bases unmatched: 5.

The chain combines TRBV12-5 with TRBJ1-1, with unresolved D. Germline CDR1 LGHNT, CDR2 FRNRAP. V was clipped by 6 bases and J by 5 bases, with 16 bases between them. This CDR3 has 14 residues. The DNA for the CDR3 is TGTGCTAGTGGCTATTCTGGAGGGTGGACTGAAGCTTTCTTT. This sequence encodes CASGYSGGWTEAFF. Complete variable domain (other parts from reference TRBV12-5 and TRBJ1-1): DARVTQTPRHKVTEMGQEVTMRCQPILGHNTVFWYRQTMMQGLELLAYFRNRAPLDDSGMPKDRFSAEMPDATLATLKIQPSEPRDSAVYFCASGYSGGWTEAFFGQGTRLTVV.

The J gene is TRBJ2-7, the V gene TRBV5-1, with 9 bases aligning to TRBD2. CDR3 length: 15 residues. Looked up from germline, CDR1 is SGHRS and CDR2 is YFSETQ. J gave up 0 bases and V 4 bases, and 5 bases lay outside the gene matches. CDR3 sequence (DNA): TGCGCCAGCAGCGGAGGACTAGCGTCCTCCTACGAGCAGTACTTC. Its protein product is CASSGGLASSYEQYF.

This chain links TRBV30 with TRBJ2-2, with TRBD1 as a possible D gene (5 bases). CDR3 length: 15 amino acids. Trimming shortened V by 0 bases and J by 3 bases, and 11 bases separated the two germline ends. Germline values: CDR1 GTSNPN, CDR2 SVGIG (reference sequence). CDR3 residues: CAWSVLDSDTGELFF. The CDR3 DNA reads TGTGCCTGGAGTGTACTCGACAGCGACACCGGGGAGCTGTTTTTT.

DNA for the CDR3: TGTGCCAGCAAAATAATCGGCTCTGGGGCCAACGTCCTGACTTTC. Translating gives CASKIIGSGANVLTF. This chain links TRBV27 with TRBJ2-6, with no clear D. V lost 7 bases, J lost 0 bases, and 10 bases lay in between. The CDR3 totals 15 residues. Germline lookup yields CDR1 MNHEY and CDR2 SMNVEV (reference sequence).

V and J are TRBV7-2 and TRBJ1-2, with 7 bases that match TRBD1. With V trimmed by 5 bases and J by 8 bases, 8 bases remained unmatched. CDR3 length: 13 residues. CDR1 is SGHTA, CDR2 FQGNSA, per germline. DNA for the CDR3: TGTGCCAGCAGCCAACTACAGGGGAGGGGCTACACCTTC. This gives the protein CASSQLQGRGYTF.

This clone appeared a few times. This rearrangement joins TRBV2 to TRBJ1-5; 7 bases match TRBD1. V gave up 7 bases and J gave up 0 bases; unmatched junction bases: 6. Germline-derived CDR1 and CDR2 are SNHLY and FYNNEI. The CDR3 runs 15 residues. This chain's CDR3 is CASTTDRASNQPQHF. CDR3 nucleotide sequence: TGTGCCAGCACTACCGACAGGGCTAGCAATCAGCCCCAGCATTTT.

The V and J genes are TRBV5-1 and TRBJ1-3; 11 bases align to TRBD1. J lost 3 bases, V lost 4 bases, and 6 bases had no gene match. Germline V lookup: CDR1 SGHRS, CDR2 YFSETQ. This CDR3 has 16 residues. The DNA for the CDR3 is TGCGCCAGCAGCCCAGGACAGGGGGCGCTTGGAAACACCATATATTTT. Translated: CASSPGQGALGNTIYF.

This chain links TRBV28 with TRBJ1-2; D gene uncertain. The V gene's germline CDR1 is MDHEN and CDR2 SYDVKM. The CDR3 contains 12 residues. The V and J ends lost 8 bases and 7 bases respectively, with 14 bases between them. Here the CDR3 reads CASSFGSLGYTF. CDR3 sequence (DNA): TGTGCCAGCTCTTTCGGTTCTCTTGGCTACACCTTC.

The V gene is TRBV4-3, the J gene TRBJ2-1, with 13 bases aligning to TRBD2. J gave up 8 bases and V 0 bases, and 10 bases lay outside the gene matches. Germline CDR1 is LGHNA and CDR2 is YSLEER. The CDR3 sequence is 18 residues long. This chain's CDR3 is CASSQDRTSGRPPHEQFF. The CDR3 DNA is TGCGCCAGCAGCCAAGATCGGACTAGCGGGAGACCCCCGCATGAGCAGTTCTTC.

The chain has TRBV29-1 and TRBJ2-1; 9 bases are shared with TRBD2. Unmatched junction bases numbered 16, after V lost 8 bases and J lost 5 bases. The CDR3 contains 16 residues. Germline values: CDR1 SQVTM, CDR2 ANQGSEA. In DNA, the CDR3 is TGCAGCCTCTCAGGGGTAGGGACTAGCTCAAACAATGAGCAGTTCTTC. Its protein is CSLSGVGTSSNNEQFF.

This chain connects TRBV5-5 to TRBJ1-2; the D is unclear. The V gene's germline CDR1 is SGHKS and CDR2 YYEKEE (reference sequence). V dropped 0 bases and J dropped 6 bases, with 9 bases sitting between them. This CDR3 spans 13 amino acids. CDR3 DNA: TGTGCCAGCAGCTTGGCCGGGAGGAATGGCTACACCTTC. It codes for CASSLAGRNGYTF.

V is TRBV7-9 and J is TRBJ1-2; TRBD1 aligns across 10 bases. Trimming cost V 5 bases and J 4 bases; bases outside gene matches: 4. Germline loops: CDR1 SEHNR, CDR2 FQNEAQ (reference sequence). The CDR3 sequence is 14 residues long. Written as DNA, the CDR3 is TGTGCCAGCAGCCCATGGACAGGGGGCTATGGCTACACCTTC. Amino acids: CASSPWTGGYGYTF.

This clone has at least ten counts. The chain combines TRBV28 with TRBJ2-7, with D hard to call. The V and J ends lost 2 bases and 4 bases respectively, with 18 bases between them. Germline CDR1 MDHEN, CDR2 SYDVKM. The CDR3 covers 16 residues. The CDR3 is CASSLPTRQDAYEQYF. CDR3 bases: TGTGCCAGCAGTTTACCCACCCGACAAGATGCTTACGAGCAGTACTTC.

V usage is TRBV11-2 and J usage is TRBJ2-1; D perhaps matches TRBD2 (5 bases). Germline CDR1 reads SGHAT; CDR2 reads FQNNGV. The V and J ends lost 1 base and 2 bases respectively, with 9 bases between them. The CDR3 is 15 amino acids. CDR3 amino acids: CASSLAGNPYNEQFF. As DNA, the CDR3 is TGTGCCAGCAGCTTAGCGGGGAACCCCTACAATGAGCAGTTCTTC.

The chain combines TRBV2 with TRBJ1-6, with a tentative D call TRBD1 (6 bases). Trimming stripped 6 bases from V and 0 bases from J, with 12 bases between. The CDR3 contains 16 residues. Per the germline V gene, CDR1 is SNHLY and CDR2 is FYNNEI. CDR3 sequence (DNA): TGTGCCAGCAGGCTAGGGGACAACTCCTATAATTCACCCCTCCACTTT. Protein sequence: CASRLGDNSYNSPLHF.

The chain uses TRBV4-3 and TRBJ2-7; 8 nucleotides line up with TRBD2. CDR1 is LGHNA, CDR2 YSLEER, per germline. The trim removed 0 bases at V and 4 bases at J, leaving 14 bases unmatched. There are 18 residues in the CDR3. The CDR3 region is CASSQDIRIGTRVYEQYF. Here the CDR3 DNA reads TGCGCCAGCAGCCAAGATATAAGGATCGGGACTAGGGTTTACGAGCAGTACTTC.

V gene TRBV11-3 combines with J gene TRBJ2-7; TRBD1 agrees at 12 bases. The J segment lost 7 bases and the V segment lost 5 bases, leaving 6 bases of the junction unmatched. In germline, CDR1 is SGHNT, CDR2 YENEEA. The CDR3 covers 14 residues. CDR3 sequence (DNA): TGTGCCAGCAGCCTGGGACAGGGGGCGCGGGAGCAGTACTTC. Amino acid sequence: CASSLGQGAREQYF.

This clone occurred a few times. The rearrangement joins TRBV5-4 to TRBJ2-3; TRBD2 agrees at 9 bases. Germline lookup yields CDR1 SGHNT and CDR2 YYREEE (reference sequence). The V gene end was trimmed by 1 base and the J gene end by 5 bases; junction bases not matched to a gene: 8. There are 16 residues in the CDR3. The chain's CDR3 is CASSLSGLASRDTQYF. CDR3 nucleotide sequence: TGTGCCAGCAGCTTGTCGGGACTAGCTTCTCGAGATACGCAGTATTTT.

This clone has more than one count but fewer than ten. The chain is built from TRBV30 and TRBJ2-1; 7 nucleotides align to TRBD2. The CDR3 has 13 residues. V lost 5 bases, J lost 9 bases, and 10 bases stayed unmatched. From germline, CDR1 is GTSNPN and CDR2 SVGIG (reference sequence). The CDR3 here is CAWGRLAVTEQFF. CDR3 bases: TGTGCCTGGGGGAGACTAGCTGTAACTGAGCAGTTCTTC.

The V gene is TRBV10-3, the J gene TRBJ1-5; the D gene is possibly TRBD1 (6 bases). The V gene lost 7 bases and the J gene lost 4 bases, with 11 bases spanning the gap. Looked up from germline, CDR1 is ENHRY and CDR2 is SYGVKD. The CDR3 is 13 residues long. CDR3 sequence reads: CAITPGDNQPQHF. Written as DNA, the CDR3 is TGTGCCATCACGCCAGGGGATAATCAGCCCCAGCATTTT.

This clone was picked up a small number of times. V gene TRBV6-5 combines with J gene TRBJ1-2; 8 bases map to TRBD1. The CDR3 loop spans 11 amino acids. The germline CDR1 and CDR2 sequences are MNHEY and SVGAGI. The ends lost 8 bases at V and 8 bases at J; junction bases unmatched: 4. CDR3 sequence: CASGQGRGYTF. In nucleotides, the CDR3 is TGTGCCAGCGGACAGGGTCGGGGCTACACCTTC.